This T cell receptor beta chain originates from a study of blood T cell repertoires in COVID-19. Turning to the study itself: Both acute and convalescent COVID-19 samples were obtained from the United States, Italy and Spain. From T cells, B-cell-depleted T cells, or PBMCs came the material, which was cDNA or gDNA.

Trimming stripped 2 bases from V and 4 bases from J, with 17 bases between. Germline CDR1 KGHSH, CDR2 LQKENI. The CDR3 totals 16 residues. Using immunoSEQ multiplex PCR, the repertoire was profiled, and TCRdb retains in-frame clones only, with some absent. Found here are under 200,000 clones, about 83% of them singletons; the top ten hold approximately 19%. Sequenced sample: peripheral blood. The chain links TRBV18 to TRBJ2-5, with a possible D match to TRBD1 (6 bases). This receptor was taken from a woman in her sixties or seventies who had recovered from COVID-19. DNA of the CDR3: TGTGCCAGCTCACCAAGGGGGTCCCCGGTCGGAGAGACCCAGTACTTC. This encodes CASSPRGSPVGETQYF. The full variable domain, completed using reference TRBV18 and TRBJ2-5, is NAGVMQNPRHLVRRRGQEARLRCSPMKGHSHVYWYRQLPEEGLKFMVYLQKENIIDESGMPKERFSAEFPKEGPSILRIQQVVRGDSAAYFCASSPRGSPVGETQYFGPGTRLLVL.